The following is a TCR beta chain sequence with its context. These data belong to a study of brain T cells in children with intractable seizures. V lost 4 bases to trimming and J lost 3 bases; unmatched junction nucleotides: 7. This CDR3 is built from 16 residues. Per the germline V gene, CDR1 is MGHRA and CDR2 is YSYEKL. Measured with immunoSEQ multiplex PCR; TCRdb has only the in-frame clones, and not every one. The data hold around 100,000 clones, with roughly 92% observed a single time. The TCR comes from a boy younger than two with hemimegalencephaly and intractable seizures. Sample: peripheral blood, taken at surgery. The chain joins TRBV4-1 to TRBJ1-5; 9 bases match TRBD1. The CDR3 nucleotides are TGCGCCAGCAGCCGCCGGACAGGGGATACCAATCAGCCCCAGCATTTT. Its protein is CASSRRTGDTNQPQHF.